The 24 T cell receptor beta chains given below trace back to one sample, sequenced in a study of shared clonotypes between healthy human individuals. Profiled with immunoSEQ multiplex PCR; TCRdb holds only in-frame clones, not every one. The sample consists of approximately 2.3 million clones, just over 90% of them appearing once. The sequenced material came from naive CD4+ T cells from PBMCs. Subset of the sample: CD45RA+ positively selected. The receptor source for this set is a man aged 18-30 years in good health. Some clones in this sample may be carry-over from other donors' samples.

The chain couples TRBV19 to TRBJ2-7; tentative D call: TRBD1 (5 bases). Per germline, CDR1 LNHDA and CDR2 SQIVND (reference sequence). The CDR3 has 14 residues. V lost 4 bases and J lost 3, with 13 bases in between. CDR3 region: CASSTGRNLYEQYF. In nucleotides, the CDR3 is TGTGCCAGTAGTACAGGGCGCAACCTCTACGAGCAGTACTTC.

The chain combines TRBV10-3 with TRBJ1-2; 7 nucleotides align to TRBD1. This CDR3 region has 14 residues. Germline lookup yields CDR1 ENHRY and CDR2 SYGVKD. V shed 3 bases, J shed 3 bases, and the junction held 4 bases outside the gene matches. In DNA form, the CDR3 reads TGTGCCATCAGTGAATGGCAGGGGGACTATGGCTACACCTTC. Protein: CAISEWQGDYGYTF.

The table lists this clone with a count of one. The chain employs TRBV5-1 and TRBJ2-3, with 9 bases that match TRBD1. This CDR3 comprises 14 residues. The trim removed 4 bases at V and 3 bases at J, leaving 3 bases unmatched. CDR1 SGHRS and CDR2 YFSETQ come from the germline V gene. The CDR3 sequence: CASSEGQGTDTQYF. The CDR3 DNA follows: TGCGCCAGCAGCGAGGGACAGGGAACAGATACGCAGTATTTT.

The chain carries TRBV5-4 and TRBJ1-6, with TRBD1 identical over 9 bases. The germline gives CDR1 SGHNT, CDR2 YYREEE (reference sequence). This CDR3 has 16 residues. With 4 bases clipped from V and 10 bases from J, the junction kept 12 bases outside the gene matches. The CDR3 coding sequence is TGTGCCAGCAGCCTGGGGTGGGGGACAGGGTGGTCACCCCTCCACTTT. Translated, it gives CASSLGWGTGWSPLHF.

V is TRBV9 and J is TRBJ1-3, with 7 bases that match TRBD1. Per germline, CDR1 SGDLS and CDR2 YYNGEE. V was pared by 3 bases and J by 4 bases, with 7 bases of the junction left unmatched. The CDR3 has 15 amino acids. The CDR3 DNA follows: TGTGCCAGCAGCGCCGGGACAGAGCAAGGAAACACCATATATTTT. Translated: CASSAGTEQGNTIYF.

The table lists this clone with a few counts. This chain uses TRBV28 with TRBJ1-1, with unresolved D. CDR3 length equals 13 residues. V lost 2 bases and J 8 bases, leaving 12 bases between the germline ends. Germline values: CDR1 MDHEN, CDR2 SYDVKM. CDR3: CASSLGPREEAFF. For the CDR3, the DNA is TGTGCCAGCAGTTTAGGACCGCGGGAGGAAGCTTTCTTT. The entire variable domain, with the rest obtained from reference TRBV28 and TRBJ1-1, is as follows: DVKVTQSSRYLVKRTGEKVFLECVQDMDHENMFWYRQDPGLGLRLIYFSYDVKMKEKGDIPEGYSVSREKKERFSLILESASTNQTSMYLCASSLGPREEAFFGQGTRLTVV.

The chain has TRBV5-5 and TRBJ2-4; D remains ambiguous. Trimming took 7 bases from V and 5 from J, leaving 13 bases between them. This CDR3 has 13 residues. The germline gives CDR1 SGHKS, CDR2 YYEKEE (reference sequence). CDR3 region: CASGASAENIQYF. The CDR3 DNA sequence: TGTGCCAGCGGAGCTTCAGCAGAAAACATTCAGTACTTC.

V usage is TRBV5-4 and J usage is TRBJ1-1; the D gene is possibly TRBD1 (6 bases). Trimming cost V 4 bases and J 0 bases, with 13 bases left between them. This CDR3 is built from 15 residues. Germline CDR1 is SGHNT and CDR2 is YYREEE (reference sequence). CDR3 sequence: CASSAGGGMNTEAFF. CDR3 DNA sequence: TGTGCCAGCAGCGCGGGGGGCGGCATGAACACTGAAGCTTTCTTT.

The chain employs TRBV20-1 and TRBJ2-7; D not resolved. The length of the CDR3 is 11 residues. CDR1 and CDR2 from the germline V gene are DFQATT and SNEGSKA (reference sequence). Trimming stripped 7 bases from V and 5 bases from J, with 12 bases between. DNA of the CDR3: TGCAGTGTAAAGGGTTCCCACGAGCAGTACTTC. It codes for CSVKGSHEQYF.

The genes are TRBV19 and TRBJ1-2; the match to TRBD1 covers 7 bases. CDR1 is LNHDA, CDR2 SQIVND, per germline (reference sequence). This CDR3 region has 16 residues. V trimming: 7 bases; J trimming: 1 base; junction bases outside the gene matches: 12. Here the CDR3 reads CASTSQGRHLNYGYTF. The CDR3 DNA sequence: TGTGCCAGTACCTCACAGGGGCGCCACCTTAACTATGGCTACACCTTC.

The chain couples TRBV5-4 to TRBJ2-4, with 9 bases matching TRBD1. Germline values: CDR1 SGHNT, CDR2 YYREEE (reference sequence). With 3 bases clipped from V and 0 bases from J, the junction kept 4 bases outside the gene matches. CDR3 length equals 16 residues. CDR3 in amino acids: CASSSGQGLAKNIQYF. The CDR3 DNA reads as TGTGCCAGCAGCTCCGGACAGGGGCTAGCCAAAAACATTCAGTACTTC.

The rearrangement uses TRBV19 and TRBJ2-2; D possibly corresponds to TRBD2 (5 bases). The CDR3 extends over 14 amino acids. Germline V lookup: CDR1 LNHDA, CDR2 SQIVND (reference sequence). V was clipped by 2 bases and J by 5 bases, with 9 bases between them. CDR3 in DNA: TGTGCCAGTAGTATAATCCCGGGGACCGGGGAGCTGTTTTTT. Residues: CASSIIPGTGELFF.

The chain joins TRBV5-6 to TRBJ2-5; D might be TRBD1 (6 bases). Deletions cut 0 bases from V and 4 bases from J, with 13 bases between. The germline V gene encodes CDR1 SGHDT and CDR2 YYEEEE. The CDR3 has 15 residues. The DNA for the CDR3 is TGTGCCAGCAGCTTGGCCCGGACAGATGGAGAGACCCAGTACTTC. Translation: CASSLARTDGETQYF.

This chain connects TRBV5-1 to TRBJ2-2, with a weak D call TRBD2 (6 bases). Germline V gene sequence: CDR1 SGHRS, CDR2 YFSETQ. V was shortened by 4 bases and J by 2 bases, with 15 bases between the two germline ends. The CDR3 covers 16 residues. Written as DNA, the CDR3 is TGCGCCAGCAGCGGTTTGGCGGGAAGCAACACCGGGGAGCTGTTTTTT. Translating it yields CASSGLAGSNTGELFF.

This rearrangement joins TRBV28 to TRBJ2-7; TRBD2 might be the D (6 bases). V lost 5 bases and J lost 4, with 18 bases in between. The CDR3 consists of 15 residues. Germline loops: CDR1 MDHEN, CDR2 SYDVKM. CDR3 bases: TGTGCCAGCAGTCCGCAGACTAGGTATTCTTACGAGCAGTACTTC. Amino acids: CASSPQTRYSYEQYF.

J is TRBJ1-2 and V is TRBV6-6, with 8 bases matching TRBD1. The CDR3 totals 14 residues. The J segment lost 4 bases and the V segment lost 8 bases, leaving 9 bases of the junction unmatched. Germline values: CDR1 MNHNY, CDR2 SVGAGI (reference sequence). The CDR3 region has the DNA TGTGCCAGCGGGCGGGCAGGGGGCGCCTATGGCTACACCTTC. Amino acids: CASGRAGGAYGYTF.

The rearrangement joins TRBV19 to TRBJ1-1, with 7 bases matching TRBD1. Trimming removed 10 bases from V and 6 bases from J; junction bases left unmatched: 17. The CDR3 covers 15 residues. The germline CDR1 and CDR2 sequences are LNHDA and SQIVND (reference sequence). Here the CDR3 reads CATQTLAGGVAEAFF. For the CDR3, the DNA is TGTGCCACCCAGACCCTGGCAGGGGGAGTCGCTGAAGCTTTCTTT.

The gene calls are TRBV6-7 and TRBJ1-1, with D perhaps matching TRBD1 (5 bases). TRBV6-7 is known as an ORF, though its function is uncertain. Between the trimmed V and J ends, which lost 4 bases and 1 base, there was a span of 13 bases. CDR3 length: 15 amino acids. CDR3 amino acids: CASSSPGVRNTEAFF. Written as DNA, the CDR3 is TGTGCCAGCAGTTCACCGGGGGTCAGGAACACTGAAGCTTTCTTT.

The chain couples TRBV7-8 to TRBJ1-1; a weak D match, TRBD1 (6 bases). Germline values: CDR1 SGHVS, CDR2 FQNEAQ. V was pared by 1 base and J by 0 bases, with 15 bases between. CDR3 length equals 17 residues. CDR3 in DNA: TGTGCCAGCAGCTTAGGTCGCGGAGGGACATTGAACACTGAAGCTTTCTTT. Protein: CASSLGRGGTLNTEAFF.

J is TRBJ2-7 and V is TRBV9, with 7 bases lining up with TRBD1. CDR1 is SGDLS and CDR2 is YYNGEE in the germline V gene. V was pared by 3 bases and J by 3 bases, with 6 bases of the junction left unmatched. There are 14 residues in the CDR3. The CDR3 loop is CASSADRVSYEQYF. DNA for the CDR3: TGTGCCAGCAGCGCTGACAGGGTAAGCTACGAGCAGTACTTC. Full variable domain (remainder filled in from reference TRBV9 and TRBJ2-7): DSGVTQTPKHLITATGQRVTLRCSPRSGDLSVYWYQQSLDQGLQFLIQYYNGEERAKGNILERFSAQQFPDLHSELNLSSLELGDSALYFCASSADRVSYEQYFGPGTRLTVT.

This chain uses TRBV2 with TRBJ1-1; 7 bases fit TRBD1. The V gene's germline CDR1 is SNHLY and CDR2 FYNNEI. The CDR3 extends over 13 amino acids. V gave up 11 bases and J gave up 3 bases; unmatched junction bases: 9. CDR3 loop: CAATQGVDTEAFF. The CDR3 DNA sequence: TGTGCCGCGACGCAGGGGGTGGACACTGAAGCTTTCTTT.

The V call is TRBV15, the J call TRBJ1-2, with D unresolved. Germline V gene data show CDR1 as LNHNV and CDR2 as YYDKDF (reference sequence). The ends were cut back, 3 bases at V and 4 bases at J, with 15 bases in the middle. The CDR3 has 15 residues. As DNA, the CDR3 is TGTGCCACCAGCAGCTATCAAAGGAGTTCCTATGGCTACACCTTC. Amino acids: CATSSYQRSSYGYTF.

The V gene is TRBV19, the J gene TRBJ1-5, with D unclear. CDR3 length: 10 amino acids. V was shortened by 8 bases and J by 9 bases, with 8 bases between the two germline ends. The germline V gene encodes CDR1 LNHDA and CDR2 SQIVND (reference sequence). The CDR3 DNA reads TGTGCCAGTGGGAACCGGCCCCAGCATTTT. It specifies CASGNRPQHF.

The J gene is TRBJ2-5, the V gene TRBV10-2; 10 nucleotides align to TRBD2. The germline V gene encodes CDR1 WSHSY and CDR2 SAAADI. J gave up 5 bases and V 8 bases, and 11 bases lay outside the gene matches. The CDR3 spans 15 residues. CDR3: CASGGASGSGETQYF. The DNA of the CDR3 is TGCGCCAGCGGGGGGGCTAGCGGGAGTGGGGAGACCCAGTACTTC.